Listed below are T cell receptor beta chains from one sample, sequenced in a study of T cell changes during pregnancy in multiple sclerosis. Here immunoSEQ multiplex PCR was the method, and the copy in TCRdb shows in-frame clones only, minus some. This table holds around 62,000 clones, 90% to 95% found once. The sample was CD8+ T cells from peripheral blood mononuclear cells, taken in the second trimester of pregnancy. These receptors all come from a female donor with multiple sclerosis, enrolled in a pregnancy study. The CDR3 runs from the conserved cysteine through the conserved F or W. The D gene is left open where the match is weak. Some rows have no size entry. The others give once, few or many, or a class for an expanded clone.

>TRBJ1-1|TRBV5-1|NA|TRBD1
CASSLDWTGNTEAFF
TGCGCCAGCAGCTTGGACTGGACAGGGAACACTGAAGCTTTCTTT
>TRBJ2-1|TRBV27|NA|NA
CASNPFTLDGSYNEQFF
TGTGCCAGCAACCCGTTCACCCTAGACGGCTCCTACAATGAGCAGTTCTTC
>TRBJ1-1|TRBV10-2|NA|TRBD1
CASSRKPGQGVEAFF
TGCGCCAGCAGTCGAAAGCCGGGACAGGGGGTGGAAGCTTTCTTT
>TRBJ2-7|TRBV4-2|NA|TRBD2
CASSQERPSGSYEQYF
TGTGCCAGCAGCCAAGAACGTCCTAGCGGGAGCTACGAGCAGTACTTC
>TRBJ2-7|TRBV15|NA|NA
CATSRDPGLMSSYEQYF
TGTGCCACCAGCAGAGATCCGGGACTCATGAGCTCCTACGAGCAGTACTTC
>TRBJ2-5|TRBV7-9|NA|NA
CASRPPTGSQRETQYF
TGTGCCAGCAGGCCTCCCACAGGTTCACAGAGGGAGACCCAGTACTTC
>TRBJ2-1|TRBV7-9|few|NA
CASSTSSGRVDEQFF
TGTGCCAGCAGCACTAGCAGTGGGCGGGTCGATGAGCAGTTCTTC
>TRBJ1-5|TRBV27|NA|NA
CASSPYTGSNQPQHF
TGTGCCAGCAGTCCTTACACGGGGAGCAATCAGCCCCAGCATTTT
>TRBJ1-2|TRBV27|NA|TRBD1
CASSSPNRGGGYGYTF
TGTGCCAGCAGTTCACCTAACAGGGGTGGAGGTTATGGCTACACCTTC
>TRBJ1-6|TRBV19|NA|NA
CASSIGTGISPLHF
TGTGCCAGTAGTATAGGTACAGGGATTTCACCCCTCCACTTT
>TRBJ2-7|TRBV29-1|NA|TRBD2
CSVEAGGGYEQYF
TGCAGCGTTGAAGCGGGAGGGGGGTACGAGCAGTACTTC
>TRBJ2-1|TRBV15|NA|TRBD2
CATSSRRESHNEQFF
TGTGCCACCAGCAGTCGGCGGGAGAGCCACAATGAGCAGTTCTTC
>TRBJ1-2|TRBV29-1|NA|TRBD1
CSAEVRQGVSNYGYTF
TGCAGCGCCGAGGTCCGACAGGGGGTGTCGAACTATGGCTACACCTTC
>TRBJ2-7|TRBV5-8|NA|TRBD2
CATAGGRTSGLYEQYF
TGTGCCACCGCGGGAGGTCGGACTAGCGGGTTGTACGAGCAGTACTTC
>TRBJ2-3|TRBV7-9|NA|TRBD1
CASSSTSTGGGLTDTQYF
TGTGCCAGCAGCTCGACCTCGACAGGGGGCGGATTGACAGATACGCAGTATTTT
>TRBJ1-1|TRBV19|NA|NA
CASSIVPSRDKNTEAFF
TGTGCCAGTAGTATAGTACCTTCCCGGGACAAGAACACTGAAGCTTTCTTT
>TRBJ2-7|TRBV5-4|NA|NA
CASSLGRPRDEQYF
TGTGCCAGCAGCTTGGGCCGCCCCAGGGACGAGCAGTACTTC
>TRBJ2-7|TRBV20-1|NA|TRBD1
CSGDRANEQYF
TGCAGTGGTGACAGGGCCAACGAGCAGTACTTC
>TRBJ1-5|TRBV28|NA|NA
CASSLLGGSDSNQPQHF
TGTGCCAGCAGTTTACTAGGAGGCTCGGATAGCAATCAGCCCCAGCATTTT
>TRBJ2-1|TRBV7-3|once|TRBD1
CASSPGQGRREQFF
TGTGCCAGCAGCCCGGGACAGGGCCGGAGGGAGCAGTTCTTC
>TRBJ2-1|TRBV7-6|NA|TRBD1
CASSLFGQGNEQFF
TGTGCCAGCAGCTTATTCGGACAGGGCAATGAGCAGTTCTTC
>TRBJ2-5|TRBV7-2|NA|NA
CASSPGSGLIWETQYF
TGTGCCAGCAGCCCGGGGAGCGGACTGATCTGGGAGACCCAGTACTTC
>TRBJ2-3|TRBV5-4|NA|NA
CASGPPPPDTQYF
TGTGCCAGCGGCCCCCCTCCTCCCGATACGCAGTATTTT
>TRBJ1-1|TRBV27|NA|NA
CASSFGTGEAFF
TGTGCCAGCAGTTTTGGCACAGGTGAAGCTTTCTTT